This T cell receptor beta chain derives from a study of Ad26.COV2.S vaccination and SARS-CoV-2 variants. Study context: The authors gave Ad26.COV2.S intramuscularly, either once or twice 56 days apart.

Study-wide results and caveats: In vaccinated individuals, spike-specific CD8+ and CD4+ T cell responses reportedly displayed substantial breadth.

The repertoire was sequenced with immunoSEQ multiplex PCR; TCRdb's copy has only in-frame clones and lacks some. Of hundreds of thousands of clones in the sample, more than 75% were seen once. This clone has only a few counts. Its specificity is not known. The treatment denotes: 15 to 20 received Ad26.COV2.S at low or high dose, single or two shots; several received placebo; per-sample allocation not given. Following the first vaccine or placebo injection, samples were taken on day 63. The input for sequencing was peripheral blood, taken in a trial of Ad26.COV2.S vaccine versus placebo. The receptor was isolated from a person aged 18-65 years who received the Ad26.COV2.S COVID-19 vaccine or a placebo.

The CDR3 DNA reads as TGTGCCAGCAGGGTCGGGACAGGCAGCAATCAGCCCCAGCATTTT. Translation: CASRVGTGSNQPQHF. This chain joins TRBV2 and TRBJ1-5, with TRBD1 matching 8 bases. Losses at the gene ends were 6 bases for V and 1 base for J; bases not matched to a gene: 5. The CDR3 totals 15 residues. Germline values: CDR1 SNHLY, CDR2 FYNNEI. The variable domain in full, completed from reference TRBV2 and TRBJ1-5, reads EPEVTQTPSHQVTQMGQEVILRCVPISNHLYFYWYRQILGQKVEFLVSFYNNEISEKSEIFDDQFSVERPDGSNFTLKIRSTKLEDSAMYFCASRVGTGSNQPQHFGDGTRLSIL.